This T cell receptor (beta chain) was identified during a study of T-cell memory formation after mild COVID-19 (dated by TCRdb to the early 2020s). Some background on the complete study: Most TCR sequence clusters were specific to one of the two donors. Longitudinal TCRalpha and TCRbeta repertoire sequencing tracked T-cell clones expanding and contracting after mild COVID-19 in two donors. Two young, previously healthy adult volunteers, one female and one male, were included in the cohort.

Ficoll-Paque density gradient centrifugation was used to isolate PBMCs. Overall study results and their limits: SARS-CoV-2 specificity of the second-wave clones peaking on day 37 was not confirmed. Contracting CD4+ clones were located mainly in the CM and EM memory subsets, whereas CD8+ clones were found to be enriched in EMRA. The study included only a couple of mild cases, and larger cohorts that include severe cases with pre-infection samples were judged to be necessary. Clones contracting from day 15 to 85 had balanced CD4/CD8 phenotypes, while a second wave expanding from day 15 to 37 was biased towards CD4+. The detection of some responding clones in pre-infection memory suggests that pre-existing cross-reactive memory T cells joined the SARS-CoV-2 response.

This clonotype appeared a few times. Its target antigen remains unknown. It has no much larger one-base neighbor in the sample; base qualities were not kept. From a lookup of the germline V gene (reference sequence), CDR1 and CDR2 are DFQATT and SNEGSKA. V is clipped by 6 bases and J by 2 bases, and the sequence between their germline boundaries is 3 bases long. The CDR3 covers 10 residues, taking in both the cysteine and the phenylalanine. Solely the CDR3 DNA is kept, with 30 bases framed from the first base. Sequencing instrument: Illumina NovaSeq 6000. cDNA libraries for TCRalpha and TCRbeta were prepared by 5'RACE using constant-segment primers, with sample barcodes and unique molecular identifiers added. Trizol reagent was used to extract RNA from every sample. Amplification of the libraries took two PCR steps, and the second step added a second sample barcode plus Illumina TruSeq adapters. Sequencing of libraries was performed on an Illumina NovaSeq with 2 x 150 bp paired-end reads. In the source study's methods: The reads were demultiplexed and collapsed into UMI-guided consensus sequences using migec v1.2.7. Using mixcr v2.1.11, UMI consensuses were aligned to TRA and TRB V and J templates and then assembled into clonotypes. Clonotypes were classified as expanded or contracted when called significant by both edgeR and NoisET, with noise models trained on biological replicates. For edgeR calls, the cutoffs were a false discovery rate-adjusted p below 0.01 and a log2 fold-change threshold of 1. As an exploratory analysis of dynamics, max-normalized trajectories of the 1000 most abundant clonotypes were examined by PCA with hierarchical clustering. Each responding clone was given a CD4 or CD8 phenotype based on the CD4+ and CD8+ repertoires, which had been sequenced separately. The public sequencing data were trimmed at Q25 with fastp and processed into clonotypes with MiXCR by TCRdb, which kept only in-frame beta chains. Every CDR3 protein is listed once, alongside the most common genes and DNA of its rows. It is TCRdb's table, rather than the study itself, that gives the V and J calls and clone size. The sample includes under 150,000 distinct CDR3 sequences, with about a sixth observed a single time. Of the sample, approximately 15% is held by the ten largest clones.

The specimen was PBMCs or a T cell subset sorted from them (not recorded which). This clonotype was sampled from an adult woman who had mild COVID-19 (a few samples of this study predate the infection). The sample titles of this study are shuffled in the database, so cell type and time point are left out; the donor was told from shared clones. Recombination linked TRBV20-1 to TRBJ2-3; the D gene identity is not certain. The CDR3 loop reads CSALTDTQYF. In nucleotides, the sequence is TGCAGTGCCCTCACAGATACGCAGTATTTT.